This record concerns one T cell receptor beta chain sequence. This entry is derived from a study of blood T cell repertoires in COVID-19. Study details: Material from acute and convalescent COVID-19 was sourced from the United States, Italy and Spain. In each case, the material was cDNA or gDNA derived from T cells, B-cell-depleted T cells, or PBMCs.

Germline CDR1 and CDR2: MNHNS and SASEGT. The CDR3 is 17 residues long. With 4 bases clipped from V and 7 bases from J, the junction kept 10 bases outside the gene matches. The table came from immunoSEQ multiplex PCR; TCRdb's copy has only in-frame clones and leaves some out. Among some 180,000 clones listed, around 90% were seen once. The sequence was obtained from a middle-aged man with acute or convalescent COVID-19. Sequencing was performed on peripheral blood. The rearrangement links TRBV6-1 to TRBJ1-6; 10 bases fit TRBD1. The CDR3 nucleotides read TGTGCCAGCAGTGCAAAGCCAAGACAGGGGGCGAATTCACCCCTCCACTTT. Translation gives CASSAKPRQGANSPLHF.